This TCR beta chain emerged from a study of blood T cell repertoires in COVID-19. The assay was immunoSEQ multiplex PCR, and TCRdb's table has in-frame clones only and misses some. Counted here are roughly 53,000 clones, 90% to 95% occurring once; the ten biggest clones make up about 3.1%. Trimming shortened V by 4 bases and J by 1 base, and 13 bases separated the two germline ends. This CDR3 region has 15 residues. The germline gives CDR1 LGHDT, CDR2 YNNKEL (reference sequence). This chain uses TRBV3-1 (or the pseudogene TRBV3-2) with TRBJ1-1; D possibly corresponds to TRBD1 (5 bases). This TCR came from a human donor in a cohort sampled during active COVID-19. Sequenced: peripheral blood. The CDR3 region has the DNA TGTGCCAGCAGCCCGTGGGGAGGGGCGAACACTGAAGCTTTCTTT. This gives the protein CASSPWGGANTEAFF.